The 19 T cell receptor beta chains listed next were all sequenced from one sample in a study of radiotherapy plus CTLA-4 blockade in lung cancer (dated by TCRdb to between 2018 and 2020). The library relied on the immunoSEQ multiplex PCR assay. TCRdb holds this immuneACCESS table with in-frame rearrangements only. Some clones are missing; in checked studies, unresolved V genes explain under half, and the rest has no known cause. The sample data list around 72,000 clones, and around 82% of these were observed just once. The ten top clones hold 7.1% of the sample. The sequencing here drew on peripheral blood, taken from a patient treated with radiotherapy plus ipilimumab. The receptors here all came from a human donor with non-small cell lung cancer who had a complete response to radiotherapy plus ipilimumab.

This chain uses TRBV5-1 with TRBJ1-3; the D is unclear. The CDR3 extends over 15 amino acids. Germline CDR1 is SGHRS and CDR2 is YFSETQ. V lost 1 base to trimming and J lost 0 bases, with 8 bases between them. CDR3 sequence (DNA): TGCGCCAGCAGCTTGAATATAGGCTCTGGAAACACCATATATTTT. Amino acids: CASSLNIGSGNTIYF.

This chain uses TRBV9 with TRBJ2-3; 12 bases fit TRBD2. Germline lookup yields CDR1 SGDLS and CDR2 YYNGEE. This CDR3 is built from 17 residues. V was clipped by 4 bases and J by 9 bases; unmatched bases: 15. The CDR3 bases are TGTGCCAGCAGCACCACCTGGCTAGCGGGGGGGCGAATAACGCAGTATTTT. Protein sequence: CASSTTWLAGGRITQYF.

The rearrangement uses TRBV10-3 and TRBJ1-3, with 9 bases matching TRBD1. Germline assignment: CDR1 ENHRY and CDR2 SYGVKD. The junction had 12 bases not matched to a gene; V was cut back by 7 bases and J by 2 bases. This CDR3 spans 17 amino acids. This CDR3 reads CAITGPPGQGTGNTIYF. In DNA form, the CDR3 reads TGTGCCATCACCGGCCCGCCGGGACAGGGTACTGGAAACACCATATATTTT.

This chain connects TRBV10-3 to TRBJ1-2, with TRBD1 identical over 9 bases. The trim removed 6 bases at V and 3 bases at J, leaving 2 bases unmatched. Germline CDR1 reads ENHRY; CDR2 reads SYGVKD. The CDR3 sequence is 13 residues long. The CDR3 DNA reads as TGTGCCATCAGAACAGGGGGCGACTATGGCTACACCTTC. This gives the protein CAIRTGGDYGYTF.

V and J are TRBV6-5 and TRBJ1-3; no definite D call. Germline V gene data show CDR1 as MNHEY and CDR2 as SVGAGI. The V gene lost 6 bases and the J gene lost 0 bases, with 6 bases spanning the gap. CDR3 size: 13 residues. CDR3 DNA sequence: TGTGCCAGCAGCCCGTTCTCTGGAAACACCATATATTTT. Its protein is CASSPFSGNTIYF.

This chain uses TRBV30 with TRBJ2-7; 9 positions agree with TRBD1. J gave up 2 bases and V 2 bases, and 4 bases lay outside the gene matches. CDR3 length: 14 residues. Germline CDR1 is GTSNPN and CDR2 is SVGIG (reference sequence). The CDR3 is CAWSTWDRAYEQYV. The CDR3 DNA follows: TGTGCCTGGAGTACTTGGGACAGGGCCTACGAGCAGTACGTC.

The rearrangement links TRBV28 to TRBJ2-1; possibly TRBD1 for D (8 bases). CDR3 length equals 15 residues. Trimming cost V 5 bases and J 12 bases, with 23 bases left between them. Germline CDR1 and CDR2: MDHEN and SYDVKM. CDR3 protein: CASSLRTGRVVLQFF. CDR3 nucleotide sequence: TGTGCCAGCAGTCTTAGGACAGGGAGGGTAGTTTTGCAGTTCTTC.

The gene calls are TRBV9 and TRBJ2-1, with TRBD2 as a possible D gene (6 bases). CDR1 SGDLS and CDR2 YYNGEE come from the germline V gene. The CDR3 totals 17 residues. The V and J ends lost 4 bases and 0 bases respectively, with 17 bases between them. The CDR3 nucleotides are TGTGCCAGCAGCCCCCGCTTAGCGGTTAGCTCCTACAATGAGCAGTTCTTC. It codes for CASSPRLAVSSYNEQFF.

This clone was detected only a few times. The gene calls are TRBV5-4 and TRBJ1-2; D gene uncertain. Per the germline V gene, CDR1 is SGHNT and CDR2 is YYREEE (reference sequence). The CDR3 has 15 amino acids. Trimming pared 4 bases from V and 1 base from J, leaving 14 bases between. The CDR3 DNA is TGTGCCAGCAGCGGAAGGGAAGGATTTAACTATGGCTACACCTTC. Translated: CASSGREGFNYGYTF.

The rearrangement uses TRBV4-3 and TRBJ1-4; TRBD1 might be the D (5 bases). Between the trimmed V and J ends, which lost 0 bases and 4 bases, there was a span of 9 bases. This CDR3 has 15 amino acids. CDR1 and CDR2 (germline): LGHNA, YSLEER. CDR3 residues: CASSQDRQYNEKLFF. CDR3 DNA: TGCGCCAGCAGCCAAGATAGACAGTATAATGAAAAACTGTTTTTT.

The chain employs TRBV7-9 and TRBJ1-1; D perhaps matches TRBD1 (5 bases). CDR3 length: 14 residues. Germline CDR1 is SEHNR and CDR2 is FQNEAQ (reference sequence). Trimming removed 5 bases at V and 5 bases at J, with 15 bases between. In nucleotides, the CDR3 is TGTGCCAGCAGCCCCCGGGACGGAGAAACTGAAGCTTTCTTT. Amino acid sequence: CASSPRDGETEAFF.

This chain links TRBV5-8 with TRBJ1-2, with D maybe TRBD1 (6 bases). Germline V gene lookup returns CDR1 SGHTS and CDR2 YDEGEE. V lost 5 bases and J lost 2, with 19 bases in between. The CDR3 is 16 amino acids. The CDR3 here is CASSLRGANFNYGYTF. The CDR3, as DNA: TGTGCCAGCAGTCTCAGGGGCGCAAATTTCAACTATGGCTACACCTTC.

The V and J genes are TRBV6-4 and TRBJ2-2, with D perhaps matching TRBD1 (6 bases). The CDR3 spans 14 residues. With 7 bases removed from V and 2 bases from J, the gap between germline ends came to 11 bases. Germline V CDR1 and CDR2: MRHNA, SNTAGT. The CDR3 is CASTLDSNTGELFF. CDR3 nucleotide sequence: TGTGCCAGCACCCTGGACAGTAACACCGGGGAGCTGTTTTTT.

V usage is TRBV29-1 and J usage is TRBJ1-2; a possible D gene is TRBD1 (6 bases). CDR3 length: 12 amino acids. V gave up 7 bases and J gave up 4 bases, with 13 bases separating them. Germline loops: CDR1 SQVTM, CDR2 ANQGSEA. CDR3 amino acids: CSAGEGGYGYTF. CDR3 DNA sequence: TGCAGCGCGGGGGAGGGGGGCTATGGCTACACCTTC.

CDR3: CASSLGGAATGELFF. For the CDR3, the DNA is TGTGCCAGCAGCTTAGGAGGCGCAGCTACCGGGGAGCTGTTTTTT. The genes are TRBV11-3 and TRBJ2-2, with D hard to call. V gave up 1 base and J gave up 5 bases, with 11 bases separating them. The CDR3 totals 15 residues. The germline gives CDR1 SGHNT, CDR2 YENEEA.

This chain links TRBV27 with TRBJ2-5, with D unresolved. The CDR3 is 12 amino acids. V was cut by 10 bases and J by 5 bases, with 14 bases left in between. CDR1 and CDR2 from the germline V gene are MNHEY and SMNVEV (reference sequence). As DNA, the CDR3 is TGTGCCACCCGAAGTCTGAGCGAGACCCAGTACTTC. Translating gives CATRSLSETQYF.

The V gene is TRBV9, the J gene TRBJ1-6; perhaps TRBD1 as D (5 bases). The V end lost 0 bases, the J end lost 5 bases, and 12 bases lay between the germline ends. Germline V gene lookup returns CDR1 SGDLS and CDR2 YYNGEE. This CDR3 spans 16 amino acids. DNA of the CDR3: TGTGCCAGCAGCGTAGCTGGGGCAGCAGATAATTCACCCCTCCACTTT. Translation: CASSVAGAADNSPLHF.

The chain's CDR3 is CASSGPGTGDLPLHF. The DNA of the CDR3 is TGTGCCAGCAGCGGGCCCGGGACTGGTGATCTCCCCCTCCACTTT. The gene calls are TRBV7-9 and TRBJ1-6; perhaps TRBD1 as D (5 bases). This CDR3 region has 15 residues. The germline gives CDR1 SEHNR, CDR2 FQNEAQ (reference sequence). With 5 bases removed from V and 13 bases from J, the gap between germline ends came to 21 bases.

The chain is built from TRBV9 and TRBJ1-3; 9 bases match TRBD1. Trimming took 3 bases from V and 4 from J; bases not matched to a gene: 11. Per the germline V gene, CDR1 is SGDLS and CDR2 is YYNGEE. The CDR3 length is 17 residues. The CDR3 DNA reads TGTGCCAGCAGCGCCGGAGGTACAGGGGGCGGCGGAAACACCATATATTTT. Translating gives CASSAGGTGGGGNTIYF.